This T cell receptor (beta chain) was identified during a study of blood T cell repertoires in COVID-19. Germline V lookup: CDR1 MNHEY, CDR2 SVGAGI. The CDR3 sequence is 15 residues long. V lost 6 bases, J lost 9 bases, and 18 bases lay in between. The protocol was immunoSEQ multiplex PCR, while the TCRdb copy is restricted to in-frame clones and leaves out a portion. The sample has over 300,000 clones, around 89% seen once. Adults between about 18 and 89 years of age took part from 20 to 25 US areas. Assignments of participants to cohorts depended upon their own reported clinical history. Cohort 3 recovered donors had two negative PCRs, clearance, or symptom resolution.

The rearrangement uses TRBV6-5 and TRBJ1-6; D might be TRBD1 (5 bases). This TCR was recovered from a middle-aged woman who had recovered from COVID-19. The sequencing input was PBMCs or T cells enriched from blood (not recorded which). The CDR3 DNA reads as TGTGCCAGCAGACGAGAGAGGACAATCGGTTCACCCCTCCACTTT. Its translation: CASRRERTIGSPLHF.